This T cell receptor beta chain appears in the sequencing data of a study of T cell repertoires in cytomegalovirus infection. Turning to the study itself: Based on public TCR beta signatures, there were indications of CMV infection and of a matching HLA type.

Study conclusions and caveats: Using cumulative public TCR beta family frequency, the authors identified those who carried CMV together with the relevant HLA. CMV-specific TCR beta clonotypes restricted by HLA-C dominated the ex vivo response.

V shed 1 base and J shed 2 bases, with 11 bases lying between them. There are 14 residues in the CDR3. Germline CDR1 is DFQATT and CDR2 is SNEGSKA (reference sequence). TCRdb independently ran MiXCR on the reads; one entry per CDR3 protein. Here the sample spans under 800,000 distinct CDR3 sequences, 20% to 25% being singletons. Notes on this clonotype: Its antigen is unidentified.

This clonotype was obtained from a human donor in good health (CMV status not recorded). Some clones in this sample may be carry-over from other donors' samples. The specimen was CD8+ T cells from PBMCs. The chain is built from TRBV20-1 and TRBJ1-2; D gene unclear. The CDR3 sequence is CSARGPSRNYGYTF. For the CDR3, the DNA is TGCAGTGCTAGAGGCCCCAGCAGAAACTATGGCTACACCTTC.